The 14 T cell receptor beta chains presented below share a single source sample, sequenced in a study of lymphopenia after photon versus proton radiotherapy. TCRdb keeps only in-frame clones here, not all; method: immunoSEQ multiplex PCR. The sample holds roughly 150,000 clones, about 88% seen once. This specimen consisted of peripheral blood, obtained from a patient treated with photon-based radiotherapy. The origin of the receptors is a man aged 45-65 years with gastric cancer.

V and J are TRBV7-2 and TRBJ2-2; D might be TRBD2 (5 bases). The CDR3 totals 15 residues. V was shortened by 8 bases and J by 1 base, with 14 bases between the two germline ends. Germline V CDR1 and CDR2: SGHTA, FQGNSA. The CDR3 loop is CASAPLGGNTGELFF. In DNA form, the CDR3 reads TGTGCCAGCGCTCCTCTAGGAGGGAACACCGGGGAGCTGTTTTTT. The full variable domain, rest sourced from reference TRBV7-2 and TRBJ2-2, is GAGVSQSPSNKVTEKGKDVELRCDPISGHTALYWYRQSLGQGLEFLIYFQGNSAPDKSGLPSDRFSAERTGGSVSTLTIQRTQQEDSAVYLCASAPLGGNTGELFFGEGSRLTVL.

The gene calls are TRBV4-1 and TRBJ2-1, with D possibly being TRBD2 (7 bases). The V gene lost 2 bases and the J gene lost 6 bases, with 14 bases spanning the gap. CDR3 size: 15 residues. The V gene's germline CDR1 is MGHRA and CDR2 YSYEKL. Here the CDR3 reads CASSQRGARFNEQFF. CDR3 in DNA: TGCGCCAGCAGCCAACGGGGGGCGCGGTTCAATGAGCAGTTCTTC.

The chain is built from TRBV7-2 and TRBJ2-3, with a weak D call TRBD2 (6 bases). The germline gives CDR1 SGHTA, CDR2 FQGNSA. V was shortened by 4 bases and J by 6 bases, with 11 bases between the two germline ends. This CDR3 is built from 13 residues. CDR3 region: CASSWGVGDTQYF. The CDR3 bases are TGTGCCAGCAGCTGGGGGGTAGGGGATACGCAGTATTTT.

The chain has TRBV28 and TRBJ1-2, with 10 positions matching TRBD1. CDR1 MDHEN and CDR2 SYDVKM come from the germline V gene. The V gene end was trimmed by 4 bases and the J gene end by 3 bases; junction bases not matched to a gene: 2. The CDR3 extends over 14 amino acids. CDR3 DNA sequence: TGTGCCAGCAGTTCGGGACAGGGGTACTATGGCTACACCTTC. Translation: CASSSGQGYYGYTF.

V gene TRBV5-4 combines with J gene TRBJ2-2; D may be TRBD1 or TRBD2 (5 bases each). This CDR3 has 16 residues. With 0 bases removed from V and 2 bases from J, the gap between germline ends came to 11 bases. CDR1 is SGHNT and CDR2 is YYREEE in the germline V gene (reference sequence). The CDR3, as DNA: TGTGCCAGCAGCTTGGTACGAGGGGAAAACACCGGGGAGCTGTTTTTT. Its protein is CASSLVRGENTGELFF.

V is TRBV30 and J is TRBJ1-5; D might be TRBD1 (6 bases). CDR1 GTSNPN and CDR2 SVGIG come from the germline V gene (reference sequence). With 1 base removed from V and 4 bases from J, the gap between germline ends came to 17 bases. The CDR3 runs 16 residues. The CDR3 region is CAWSGAAGTQNQPQHF. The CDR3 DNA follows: TGTGCCTGGAGTGGGGCCGCCGGGACACAAAATCAGCCCCAGCATTTT.

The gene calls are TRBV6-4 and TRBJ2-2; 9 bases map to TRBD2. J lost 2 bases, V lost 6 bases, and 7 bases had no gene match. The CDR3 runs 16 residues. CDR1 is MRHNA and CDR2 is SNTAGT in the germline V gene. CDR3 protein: CASSTLAGDNTGELFF. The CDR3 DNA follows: TGTGCCAGCAGCACTTTAGCGGGAGATAACACCGGGGAGCTGTTTTTT.

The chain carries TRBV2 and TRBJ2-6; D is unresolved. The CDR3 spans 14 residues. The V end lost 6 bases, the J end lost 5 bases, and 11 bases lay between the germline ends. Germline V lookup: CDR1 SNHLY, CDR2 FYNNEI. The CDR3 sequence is CASRTDRRANVLTF. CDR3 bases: TGTGCCAGCAGGACGGACCGGAGGGCCAACGTCCTGACTTTC.

The CDR3 loop is CASSPLGKSYNEQFF. The DNA for the CDR3 is TGTGCCAGCTCACCCCTTGGGAAATCCTACAATGAGCAGTTCTTC. The V call is TRBV18, the J call TRBJ2-1; no clear D gene. The germline V gene has CDR1 KGHSH and CDR2 LQKENI. The V end was cut by 3 bases, the J end by 1 base, with 10 bases between. The CDR3 loop spans 15 amino acids.

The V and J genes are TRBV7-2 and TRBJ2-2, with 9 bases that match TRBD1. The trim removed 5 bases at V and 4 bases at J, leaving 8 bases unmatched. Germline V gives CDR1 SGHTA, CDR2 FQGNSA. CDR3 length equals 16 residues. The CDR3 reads CASSPGRDRATGELFF. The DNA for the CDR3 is TGTGCCAGCAGCCCGGGCCGGGACAGGGCCACCGGGGAGCTGTTTTTT.

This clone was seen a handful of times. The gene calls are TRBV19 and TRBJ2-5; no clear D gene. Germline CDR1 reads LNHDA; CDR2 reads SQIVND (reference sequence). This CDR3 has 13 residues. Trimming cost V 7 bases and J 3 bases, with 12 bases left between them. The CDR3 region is CASMGLGKETQYF. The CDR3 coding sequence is TGTGCCAGTATGGGGTTGGGGAAAGAGACCCAGTACTTC.

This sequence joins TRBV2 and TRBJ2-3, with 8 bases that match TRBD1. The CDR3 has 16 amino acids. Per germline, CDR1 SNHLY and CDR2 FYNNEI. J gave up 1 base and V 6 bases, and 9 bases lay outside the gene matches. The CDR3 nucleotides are TGTGCCAGCAGGACTGTACAGGGGGAAGGCACAGATACGCAGTATTTT. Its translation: CASRTVQGEGTDTQYF.

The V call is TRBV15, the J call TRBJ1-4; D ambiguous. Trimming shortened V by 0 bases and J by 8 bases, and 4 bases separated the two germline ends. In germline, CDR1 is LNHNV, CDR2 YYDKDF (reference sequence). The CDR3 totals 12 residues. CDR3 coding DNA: TGTGCCACCAGCAGAGAAGGGGAAAAACTGTTTTTT. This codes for CATSREGEKLFF.

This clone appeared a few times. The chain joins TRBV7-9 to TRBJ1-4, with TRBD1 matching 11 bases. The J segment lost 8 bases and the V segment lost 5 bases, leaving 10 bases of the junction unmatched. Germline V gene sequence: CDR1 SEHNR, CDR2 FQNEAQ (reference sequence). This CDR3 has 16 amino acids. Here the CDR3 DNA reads TGTGCCAGCAGCCCACCATTCCGGACAGGGGGCGAAAAACTGTTTTTT. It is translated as CASSPPFRTGGEKLFF.